This is a list of T cell receptor beta chains from one sample in a study of blood T cell repertoires in COVID-19. Data came from immunoSEQ multiplex PCR; TCRdb stores just in-frame clones and leaves some out. The table records about 300,000 clones, roughly 90% of them present only once. Specimen: peripheral blood. Source of these receptors: a woman between 25 and 40 years old with COVID-19, enrolled during active disease. Each CDR3 is given with its conserved first and last residue. A D gene is named only where the DNA matches it firmly. Not all rows give a size; the values are once, few, many and, for expanded clones, a class.

TRBV5-4	TRBD1	TRBJ1-1	NA	CASSLQGAANTEAFF	TGTGCCAGCAGCTTACAGGGGGCGGCGAACACTGAAGCTTTCTTT
TRBV9	TRBD2	TRBJ2-1	NA	CASSVAAGGPNEQFF	TGTGCCAGCAGCGTAGCGGCGGGGGGACCCAATGAGCAGTTCTTC
TRBV9	NA	TRBJ1-6	NA	CASSALSGGYNSPLHF	TGTGCCAGCAGCGCTCTTTCGGGGGGTTATAATTCACCCCTCCACTTT
TRBV28	TRBD1	TRBJ1-6	NA	CASSSGDSSPLHF	TGTGCCAGCAGTTCCGGGGACAGCTCACCCCTCCACTTT
TRBV3-1/TRBV3-2	NA	TRBJ1-6	NA	CASSQEPGNSPLHF	TGTGCCAGCAGCCAAGAGCCAGGTAATTCACCCCTCCACTTT
TRBV7-2	NA	TRBJ1-6	NA	CASSQSSGGNSPLHF	TGTGCCAGCAGCCAAAGCTCGGGGGGGAATTCACCCCTCCACTTT
TRBV6-2/TRBV6-3	NA	TRBJ1-1	NA	CASSFDISYTEAFF	TGTGCCAGCAGTTTCGACATTAGTTACACTGAAGCTTTCTTT
TRBV7-3	TRBD1	TRBJ2-5	NA	CASSSGGGETQYF	TGTGCCAGCAGCTCAGGGGGTGGAGAGACCCAGTACTTC
TRBV19	NA	TRBJ1-1	NA	CASSNSPNTEAFF	TGTGCCAGTAGTAACAGCCCGAACACTGAAGCTTTCTTT
TRBV2	TRBD1	TRBJ1-3	NA	CASSGDSLRGNTIYF	TGTGCCAGCAGTGGGGACAGCTTGCGTGGAAACACCATATATTTT
TRBV29-1	NA	TRBJ2-1	NA	CSVGGLEQFF	TGCAGCGTTGGAGGGCTCGAGCAGTTCTTC
TRBV30	NA	TRBJ1-6	NA	CAWSGQTRDSPLHF	TGTGCCTGGAGTGGACAGACTAGGGATTCACCCCTCCACTTT
TRBV5-1	NA	TRBJ2-5	NA	CASSLALDQETQYF	TGCGCCAGCAGCTTGGCGCTAGACCAAGAGACCCAGTACTTC
TRBV11-2	TRBD1	TRBJ1-1	NA	CASSLRTGSNTEAFF	TGTGCCAGCAGCCTAAGGACAGGGTCGAACACTGAAGCTTTCTTT
TRBV10-1	NA	TRBJ2-1	NA	CASSENRFGEQFF	TGCGCCAGCAGTGAGAACAGGTTCGGTGAGCAGTTCTTC
TRBV2	TRBD1	TRBJ1-5	once	CASNYRGSNQPQHF	TGTGCCAGCAATTACAGGGGGTCCAATCAGCCCCAGCATTTT
TRBV29-1	NA	TRBJ1-1	NA	CSVARRQRVEAFF	TGCAGCGTTGCCCGAAGACAGCGCGTTGAAGCTTTCTTT
TRBV5-4	TRBD2	TRBJ2-2	NA	CASSLLGGANTGELFF	TGTGCCAGCAGCTTGCTGGGGGGGGCGAACACCGGGGAGCTGTTTTTT